This TCR beta chain was found in a study of cytomegalovirus exposure and HLA in healthy donors (dated by TCRdb to the late 2010s). With regard to the full study: An earlier analysis of some 620 of the donors reported under 300 Gb of sequence data and 117 million unique TCR beta sequences obtained from 180 million or so T cells. The study combined high-throughput TCR immunosequencing, statistical association of individual TCRs with disease status, and machine learning to predict cytomegalovirus infection status. An earlier analysis of some 500 of the donors used high-throughput TCR beta sequencing to judge whether each TCR beta V gene segment behaved as functional or pseudogenic. A later genetic analysis took genome-wide SNP genotypes for about 55% of the 666 donors and used that subset as a discovery cohort. Among almost 400 genotyped donors of the cohort, an average of 235,054 unique TCR beta nucleotide sequences were sequenced per donor, around a sixth of them non-productive. HLA typing included class I and class II loci at four-digit resolution. Typing coverage varied by locus: roughly 620-630 donors for A, B, C, DRB1 and DQB1; approximately 560 for DQA1; over 600 for DPA1; around 490 for DPB1. Every discovery cohort repertoire had been produced on one sequencing platform. The T cell repertoires of under 750 subjects were profiled by immunosequencing and related to cytomegalovirus serostatus. The later analysis used no new phenotypic data to find candidate immune exposures, relying instead on TCR beta sequences and their occurrence across donors. Of the 300 to 500 genotyped donors, approximately 81% were placed in the genetic ancestry cluster associated with self-reported Caucasian donors. Roughly 5 DR-DQ haplotypes were treated as single units for association and clustering because of strong linkage in the cohort. Roughly 300 gigabases of sequencing data and around 85 million unique TCR sequences made up an early release that covered under 750 HLA-typed donors. A later analysis re-examined previously published TCR beta repertoires from 610 or so donors and added high-resolution HLA genotyping to investigate patterns of TCR occurrence. The study aimed to test whether cataloging public T cell receptors could reveal signatures of past pathogen exposure. Donor age, sex, ethnicity and CMV serostatus were collected together with the repertoire data. Besides the first cohort of about 730 subjects, a separate validation cohort made up of over 100 different subjects was used.

Via the germline V gene, CDR1 is SGHTA and CDR2 FQGNSA. Trimming at the junction amounts to 4 bases on V and 2 bases on J, and the germline ends lie 15 bases apart. Measured from the cysteine to the phenylalanine, the CDR3 is 15 residues long. CDR3 DNA is the only sequence kept; it has 45 bases, read in frame from the first base. Receptors were amplified or captured by the immunoSEQ multiplex PCR assay. For the multiplex PCR, a mixture combining 60 forward primers for TCR Vbeta segments and 13 reverse primers for TCR Jbeta segments was used. The CDR3 region of rearranged TCR beta genes was amplified from genomic DNA by a multiplex PCR assay. On the Illumina HiSeq System, the amplified TCR beta libraries were sequenced as 87-base-pair reads. The paper's processing steps were these. A later analysis counted about 80 million unique TCR beta chains across the 600 to 850 repertoires, and about 10 million of these chains were shared by at least two donors. A nearest-neighbor algorithm error-corrected the raw reads and collapsed the reads into unique sequences, merging closely related sequences to remove PCR and sequencing errors. V, D and J gene segments were assigned by aligning CDR3 sequences to IMGT reference sequences. For a sequence to be retained, a match of at least six nucleotides was required to both a V gene segment and a J gene segment. Rearrangements were called productive when the CDR3 lacked stop codons and stayed in frame with V and J; all others were non-productive. Following IMGT convention, CDR3 was defined as the stretch from the second conserved V-encoded cysteine up to the conserved J-encoded phenylalanine. The earlier analysis of a few hundred of the donors excluded any sequence lacking an unambiguous match to a single V gene segment. In an earlier analysis of several hundred of the donors, V segments were called functional above 56.7% productive rearrangements and were called segregating when the between-donor standard deviation exceeded 5%. A statistical classification framework was built for diagnosing cytomegalovirus status from the catalog of TCR beta chain sequences. A later analysis assigned V and J genes by comparing TCR nucleotide sequences with IMGT/GENE-DB human TR gene sequences. The TCRdist pipeline was used in a later analysis to assign CDR3 sequences and most-parsimonious VDJ recombination scenarios. A later analysis defined each TCR beta chain by its CDR3 amino acid sequence plus V-gene family, and excluded reads lacking a unique V-gene family. A later analysis removed 500 to 650 highly shared, low-generation-probability nucleotide sequences to deal with suspected cross-contamination and a sequencing artifact. In a later analysis, a clonal expansion index was calculated for each public chain from normalized within-repertoire ranks of inferred template counts. In a later analysis, generation probabilities were computed with a VDJ recombination model fitted to out-of-frame rearrangements, and the resulting probabilities were checked against IGoR. Hypergeometric tests were used in a later analysis to score TCR-TCR, TCR-HLA and TCR-CMV co-occurrence, with a repertoire-size bias correction applied to the TCR pairs. In a later analysis, false discovery rates were estimated by permuting HLA or CMV assignments 20 times. In a later analysis, co-occurring TCRs were grouped using DBSCAN, with TCRdist sequence similarity added in when clustering inside HLA-allele-positive subsets. Repertoires with fewer than 30,000 or more than 120,000 public chains were left out of co-occurrence clustering, as were a handful of repertoires with anomalous nucleotide sharing. This immuneACCESS table, as held by TCRdb, lists in-frame sequences with V and J called but not all clones. Of the missing ones, under half trace to an unresolved V gene in checked studies; the others have no known cause. Clone size and V and J calls were adopted from that table, with D and trimming inferred from the DNA. This sample holds under 150,000 clones; 75% to 85% were observed only once. Over 0.95% of the sample rests with the top ten.

General findings and caveats noted by the study authors: The classifier was reported to diagnose cytomegalovirus status with high specificity and sensitivity in both the original cohort and the validation cohort. In a later analysis, HLA-associated TCR beta chains were found to be more clonally expanded and to have lower generation probabilities than equally common non-associated chains. V-gene and J-gene trimming of TCR beta chains was associated with a missense DCLRE1C variant in a later genetic analysis, and the association was replicated in an independent cohort. When HLA alleles, especially DR and DQ, strongly co-occurred, attributing TCR associations to individual alleles was difficult. Most CMV-associated TCR beta chains appeared to be HLA-restricted in a later analysis, and the HLA associations seemed to be driven largely by CMV exposure. In this cohort, only TCR beta chains were sequenced, and detectable features were limited by the absence of alpha or paired-chain data. In an earlier analysis of approximately 590 of the donors, most TCR beta V segments were observed in productive rearrangements about 87% or about 30% of the time, broadly matching IMGT annotations. Presence/absence analyses assumed roughly uniform sequencing depth across donors, an assumption that may not hold. In a later analysis, more than 15,000 TCR beta sequences were associated with specific HLA alleles at a false discovery rate of 0.05. In a later analysis, several top co-occurrence clusters were reported to appear linked to parvovirus B19, influenza, CMV and Epstein-Barr virus. The authors suggested that the approach could potentially be generalized to other disease states and immunological phenotypes. According to a later analysis, TCR association rates differed among HLA loci, with DRB1 alleles showing the most associated TCRs and HLA-C alleles showing the fewest. HLA typing was unavailable for some donors at each locus, so association tests used only the typed subset. In vitro tests confirmed that a few of the cytomegalovirus-associated TCR beta chains recognize cytomegalovirus antigens. Compared with the approximately 600-donor mean, donors in an Asian-associated ancestry cluster had fewer N-insertions in productive TCRs, according to a later genetic analysis. Linkage disequilibrium might explain the correlated functional status among segregating V segments, but an unknown experimental factor could not be excluded. Most TCR sequences were observed very rarely across donors, whereas some public TCRs were present in many individuals. A cluster of highly shared sequence variants was judged likely to be a technical artifact of the sequencing pipeline. A further reported finding was that TCR beta sequences accurately predicted the HLA-A and HLA-B alleles for most subjects in the first cohort. A total of about 180 TCR beta chains were listed by the study as associated with cytomegalovirus. For the cohort, immune exposure information was limited to CMV serostatus. Seventeen rarely observed V segments, including chromosome 9 orphons, were excluded from the earlier analysis of several hundred of the donors because counts were too low. Some IMGT-functional V segments, including TRBV6-2 and TRBV6-3, could not be told apart with the 87-base-pair reads, so those segments were excluded.

In total, 500 to 700 healthy bone marrow donors made up the cohort. At the time of sampling, every cohort member was nominally healthy, though immune exposures that went unrecorded were likely present. The donor tested CMV seronegative, placing the donor among the 352 seronegative members of the cohort. Every donor gave a peripheral blood sample, and the peripheral blood mononuclear cells from that sample were used for TCR beta sequencing. The Qiagen DNeasy Blood Extraction Kit was used to extract genomic DNA from the blood cell samples. This clone was counted a few times. Its antigen is currently not known. Base qualities are not provided; no much larger clone lies one nucleotide away.

The source is a girl aged 2 to 9 in good health and CMV-seronegative. The sequenced sample was PBMCs. The chain couples TRBV7-2 to TRBJ2-7, with no reliable assignment of the D segment. At the DNA level, the sequence is TGTGCCAGCAGCTCGCGGCCTCAGCAACCCTACGAGCAGTACTTC. It translates as CASSSRPQQPYEQYF.